Each of the 15 T cell receptor beta chains below was sequenced from the same sample in a study of cytotoxic CD8 clonotypes in ibrutinib-treated CLL (dated by TCRdb to 2020 to 2023). The library was made by the immunoSEQ multiplex PCR assay. TCRdb took this table from immuneACCESS and kept in-frame rearrangements with V and J called. Such tables lack part of the clones; where checked against another copy, unresolved V genes explain under half of the gap, and the rest is unexplained. The sample has a few hundred thousand clones on record, more than 65% of them singletons. Of the sample, over 6.5% is held by the ten largest clones. Source: PBMCs, taken before ibrutinib treatment. Receptors originate from a human donor with chronic lymphocytic leukemia.

This clone was counted once. The chain joins TRBV7-2 to TRBJ2-3, with TRBD1 matching 8 bases. CDR3 length equals 14 residues. J gave up 8 bases and V 5 bases, and 9 bases lay outside the gene matches. Germline V gives CDR1 SGHTA, CDR2 FQGNSA. CDR3 residues: CASSLRDRSATQYF. The DNA of the CDR3 is TGTGCCAGCAGCCTCCGGGACAGGTCCGCTACGCAGTATTTT.

The chain employs TRBV15 and TRBJ1-5; 8 bases are shared with TRBD1. Germline V lookup: CDR1 LNHNV, CDR2 YYDKDF (reference sequence). Trimming took 1 base from V and 7 from J; bases not matched to a gene: 6. CDR3 length: 15 residues. CDR3 DNA: TGTGCCACCAGCAGAGTGTCGACAGGGGTCCAGCCCCAGCATTTT. This translates into CATSRVSTGVQPQHF. Combining the CDR3 with reference TRBV15 and TRBJ1-5 gives the whole variable domain DAMVIQNPRYQVTQFGKPVTLSCSQTLNHNVMYWYQQKSSQAPKLLFHYYDKDFNNEADTPDNFQSRRPNTSFCFLDIRSPGLGDTAMYLCATSRVSTGVQPQHFGDGTRLSIL.

The chain uses TRBV7-8 and TRBJ2-7; TRBD2 might be the D (6 bases). V shed 1 base and J shed 2 bases, with 9 bases lying between them. This CDR3 spans 14 amino acids. Germline CDR1 is SGHVS and CDR2 is FQNEAQ. The CDR3 DNA sequence: TGTGCCAGCAGCTTAGGCAGACTAGCCTACGAGCAGTACTTC. This translates into CASSLGRLAYEQYF.

CDR3 region: CASSPGGTYYEQYF. CDR3 nucleotides: TGTGCCAGCAGCCCCGGCGGGACCTACTACGAGCAGTACTTC. The gene calls are TRBV7-6 and TRBJ2-7; TRBD2 is a possible D gene (6 bases). The V gene's germline CDR1 is SGHVS and CDR2 FNYEAQ. Trimming took 5 bases from V and 3 from J, leaving 14 bases between them. This CDR3 region has 14 residues.

The chain employs TRBV5-6 and TRBJ2-2; D is uncertain. CDR1 SGHDT and CDR2 YYEEEE come from the germline V gene. This CDR3 contains 15 residues. V lost 0 bases and J 6 bases, leaving 12 bases between the germline ends. The CDR3 sequence: CASSLVFTFSGELFF. The DNA for the CDR3 is TGTGCCAGCAGCTTGGTATTTACATTTTCCGGGGAGCTGTTTTTT.

The chain carries TRBV15 and TRBJ1-1; D is ambiguous. Trimming pared 7 bases from V and 1 base from J, leaving 13 bases between. CDR1 and CDR2 (germline): LNHNV, YYDKDF (reference sequence). This CDR3 contains 14 residues. The CDR3 is CATTSLGRNTEAFF. CDR3 sequence (DNA): TGTGCCACCACTTCTCTGGGGAGGAACACTGAAGCTTTCTTT.

This clone showed up just a few times. The chain joins TRBV6-5 to TRBJ1-5, with unresolved D. Trimming pared 4 bases from V and 2 bases from J, leaving 12 bases between. CDR1 and CDR2 (germline): MNHEY, SVGAGI. CDR3 length equals 15 residues. The CDR3 region has the DNA TGTGCCAGCAGTTCTGACATGGTCGGCAATCAGCCCCAGCATTTT. Residues: CASSSDMVGNQPQHF.

This clone turned up a few times. The gene calls are TRBV5-5 and TRBJ1-5; perhaps TRBD1 as D (5 bases). CDR1 and CDR2 from the germline V gene are SGHKS and YYEKEE (reference sequence). CDR3 length: 16 residues. With 4 bases removed from V and 3 bases from J, the gap between germline ends came to 17 bases. This chain's CDR3 is CASSPTVAGFNQPQHF. The CDR3 nucleotides read TGTGCCAGCAGCCCGACAGTCGCCGGTTTCAATCAGCCCCAGCATTTT.

The J gene is TRBJ2-7, the V gene TRBV4-2; D possibly corresponds to TRBD1 (5 bases). V was pared by 3 bases and J by 5 bases, with 11 bases between. Germline-derived CDR1 and CDR2 are LGHNA and YNFKEQ. The CDR3 sequence is 13 residues long. CDR3 coding DNA: TGTGCCAGCAGCCAGTGGGAAGGGGACGAGCAGTACTTC. Translating gives CASSQWEGDEQYF.

The J gene is TRBJ2-5, the V gene TRBV5-4, with a tentative D call TRBD1 (6 bases). Between the trimmed V and J ends, which lost 0 bases and 5 bases, there was a span of 11 bases. Germline CDR1 SGHNT, CDR2 YYREEE (reference sequence). The CDR3 totals 14 residues. CDR3: CASSLVGGPETQYF. CDR3 nucleotides: TGTGCCAGCAGCTTGGTTGGGGGCCCCGAGACCCAGTACTTC.

The J gene is TRBJ2-7, the V gene TRBV27; TRBD2 matches 7 bases. This CDR3 contains 14 residues. In germline, CDR1 is MNHEY, CDR2 SMNVEV (reference sequence). Trimming cost V 6 bases and J 3 bases; bases outside gene matches: 8. The CDR3 sequence is CASRWGEGHYEQYF. The CDR3 DNA sequence: TGTGCCAGCAGATGGGGGGAGGGCCACTACGAGCAGTACTTC.

This chain uses TRBV5-4 with TRBJ2-1; TRBD1 is a possible D gene (5 bases). Germline V CDR1 and CDR2: SGHNT, YYREEE (reference sequence). The V gene lost 0 bases and the J gene lost 10 bases, with 14 bases spanning the gap. This CDR3 region has 14 residues. CDR3 bases: TGTGCCAGCAGCTTGGTGGGGCCAGGCAAGGAGCAGTTCTTC. Translating it yields CASSLVGPGKEQFF.

The genes are TRBV28 and TRBJ2-7, with D possibly being TRBD1 (5 bases). Looked up from germline, CDR1 is MDHEN and CDR2 is SYDVKM. Trimming removed 5 bases from V and 7 bases from J, with 9 bases in between. The CDR3 is made up of 11 amino acids. In DNA, the CDR3 is TGTGCCAGCAGTCAGGGTTGGGAGCAGTACTTC. Translation gives CASSQGWEQYF.

The chain employs TRBV19 and TRBJ1-2; D possibly corresponds to TRBD1 (6 bases). This CDR3 is built from 15 residues. V was trimmed by 4 bases and J by 4 bases, leaving 16 bases between them. Germline-derived CDR1 and CDR2 are LNHDA and SQIVND (reference sequence). CDR3 amino acids: CASSKITQQGYGYTF. The DNA for the CDR3 is TGTGCCAGTAGTAAAATAACCCAACAGGGCTATGGCTACACCTTC.

This clone was counted between two and nine times. This sequence joins TRBV20-1 and TRBJ2-2; D is unclear. Germline V gene lookup returns CDR1 DFQATT and CDR2 SNEGSKA (reference sequence). The V end was cut by 5 bases, the J end by 8 bases, with 6 bases between. The CDR3 sequence is 10 residues long. Here the CDR3 DNA reads TGCAGTGCTTGCTTAGGGGAGCTGTTTTTT. It yields the protein CSACLGELFF.